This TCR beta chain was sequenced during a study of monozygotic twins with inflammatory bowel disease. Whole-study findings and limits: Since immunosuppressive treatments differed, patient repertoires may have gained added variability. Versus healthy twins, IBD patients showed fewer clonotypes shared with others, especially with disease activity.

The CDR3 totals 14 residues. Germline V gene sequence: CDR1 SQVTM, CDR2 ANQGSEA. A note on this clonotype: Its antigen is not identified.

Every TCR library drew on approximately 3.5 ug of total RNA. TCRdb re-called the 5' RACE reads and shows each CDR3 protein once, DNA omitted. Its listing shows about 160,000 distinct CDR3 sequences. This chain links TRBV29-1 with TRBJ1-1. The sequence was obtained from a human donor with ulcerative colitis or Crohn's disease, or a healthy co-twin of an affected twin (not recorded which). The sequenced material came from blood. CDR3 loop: CSVGTGSRNTEAFF.